This T cell receptor beta chain was sequenced in a study of OX40 agonist ivuxolimab in advanced cancers. On the study more broadly: Treatment received earlier with anti-PD-1, anti-PD-L1 or anti-CTLA-4 agents was allowed, and 40% had some. Study findings and constraints: What antigens the expanded peripheral T cells recognized was never established. Partial responders treated at 0.1-3.0 mg/kg exhibited clonal expansion among the lowest measured.

This clone was detected once. Its antigen remains unidentified. V shed 5 bases and J 0 bases; nucleotides not matched to a gene: 6. The CDR3 covers 16 residues. Germline V lookup: CDR1 SGHAT, CDR2 FQNNGV. Profiled with immunoSEQ multiplex PCR; TCRdb holds only in-frame clones, not every one. Altogether approximately 58,000 clones are present, around 80% being singletons, with the ten largest covering approximately 2.2%. Patients had blood sampled at baseline and again on cycle 4 day 1 and cycle 7 day 1. Source: CD4+ or CD8+ T cells sorted from blood, taken in a trial of the OX40 agonist ivuxolimab. This TCR derives from an adult with an advanced solid tumor such as melanoma, head and neck, liver or kidney cancer. This chain uses TRBV11-2 with TRBJ2-3, with 9 bases lining up with TRBD2. The CDR3 here is CASSVLAGTSTDTQYF. As DNA, the CDR3 is TGTGCCAGCAGCGTACTAGCGGGCACTAGCACAGATACGCAGTATTTT.